This TCR beta chain was captured by sequencing in a study of shared clonotypes between healthy human individuals. At the level of the study: Three plates were used per donor for CD4 naive, three for CD4 memory, two for CD8 naive and one for CD8 memory.

The repertoire was sequenced with immunoSEQ multiplex PCR; TCRdb's copy has only in-frame clones and lacks some. The sample includes more than 2,000,000 clones, approximately 93% seen only once; the top ten take 0.39%. Germline-derived CDR1 and CDR2 are SQVTM and ANQGSEA. The V end lost 2 bases, the J end lost 1 base, and 19 bases lay between the germline ends. CDR3 length equals 17 residues. The TCR originated in a man in his late teens or twenties in good health. Some clones in this sample may be carry-over from other donors' samples. The V and J genes are TRBV29-1 and TRBJ2-3, with D possibly TRBD2 on 5 matching bases. The material sequenced was naive CD4+ T cells from PBMCs. Specified subset: CD45RA+ positively selected. In nucleotides, the CDR3 is TGCAGCGTTGAAAGGCTTGGCGGGTTTGGTGGCACAGATACGCAGTATTTT. Translation gives CSVERLGGFGGTDTQYF.